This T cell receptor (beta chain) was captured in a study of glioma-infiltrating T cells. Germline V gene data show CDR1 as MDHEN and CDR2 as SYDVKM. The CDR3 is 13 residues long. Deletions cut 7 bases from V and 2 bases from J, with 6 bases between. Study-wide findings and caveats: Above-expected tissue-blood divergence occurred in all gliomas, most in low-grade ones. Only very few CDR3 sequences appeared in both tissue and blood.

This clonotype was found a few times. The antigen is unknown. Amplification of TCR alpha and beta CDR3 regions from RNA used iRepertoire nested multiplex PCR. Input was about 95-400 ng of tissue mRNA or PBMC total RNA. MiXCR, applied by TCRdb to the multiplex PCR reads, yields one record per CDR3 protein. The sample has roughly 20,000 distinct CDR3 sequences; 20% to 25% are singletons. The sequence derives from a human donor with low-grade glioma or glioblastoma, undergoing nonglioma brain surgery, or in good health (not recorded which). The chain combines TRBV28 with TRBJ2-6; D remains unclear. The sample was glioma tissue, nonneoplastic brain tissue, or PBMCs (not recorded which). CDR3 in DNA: TGTGCCAGCACCAAAGCTGGGGCCAACGTCCTGACTTTC. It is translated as CASTKAGANVLTF.